One and the same sample provided the 18 T cell receptor beta chains below, sequenced in a study of blood T cells in healthy people across ages (dated by TCRdb to between 2014 and 2017). Library preparation used 5' RACE. This sample was sequenced with an Illumina HiSeq 2500. A second PCR of about 6 to 12 cycles was run with a J-beta primer mix and a sample-barcoded 5' primer. TCRdb reanalyzed the raw reads on its own, using fastp at Q25 for trimming and MiXCR for clone calling, and kept in-frame beta chains. Each record represents a unique CDR3 protein, reported with the most common genes and DNA among its rows. Across this sample there are hundreds of thousands of distinct CDR3 sequences, with around 50% seen only once. Roughly 25% of the sample belongs to the ten largest clones. The sequenced material came from blood. The receptors were sampled from a middle-aged man in good health.

The J gene is TRBJ1-2, the V gene TRBV7-2; D is unclear. This CDR3 spans 16 amino acids. The germline V gene encodes CDR1 SGHTA and CDR2 FQGNSA. The V end was cut by 0 bases, the J end by 4 bases, with 15 bases between. The CDR3 sequence: CASSLAPGQRSYGYTF. The CDR3 DNA follows: TGTGCCAGCAGCTTAGCGCCTGGCCAAAGGAGCTATGGCTACACCTTC.

The chain joins TRBV29-1 to TRBJ2-1; D is ambiguous. Between the trimmed V and J ends, which lost 0 bases and 0 bases, there was a span of 12 bases. The CDR3 runs to 16 residues. CDR1 and CDR2 from the germline V gene are SQVTM and ANQGSEA. The CDR3 here is CSVEDQRVSSYNEQFF. Written as DNA, the CDR3 is TGCAGCGTTGAAGATCAGCGCGTGAGCTCCTACAATGAGCAGTTCTTC.

Only a few counts were recorded for this clonotype. The chain joins TRBV4-2 to TRBJ1-6, with 7 positions matching TRBD1. CDR3 length equals 16 residues. From germline, CDR1 is LGHNA and CDR2 YNFKEQ. V trimming: 0 bases; J trimming: 9 bases; junction bases outside the gene matches: 8. The chain's CDR3 is CASSQEQGVTGSPLHF. The CDR3 DNA follows: TGTGCCAGCAGCCAAGAGCAGGGGGTCACGGGTTCACCCCTCCACTTT.

The chain couples TRBV4-3 to TRBJ2-3; 10 bases are a match to TRBD1. Losses at the gene ends were 0 bases for V and 1 base for J; bases not matched to a gene: 1. The germline V gene has CDR1 LGHNA and CDR2 YSLEER. This CDR3 is 16 amino acids long. CDR3 loop: CASSQEGTGGTDTQYF. Here the CDR3 DNA reads TGCGCCAGCAGCCAAGAGGGGACAGGGGGCACAGATACGCAGTATTTT.

This chain connects TRBV9 to TRBJ2-3; 8 bases match TRBD2. This CDR3 region has 15 residues. J gave up 6 bases and V 0 bases, and 6 bases lay outside the gene matches. The V gene's germline CDR1 is SGDLS and CDR2 YYNGEE. The DNA for the CDR3 is TGTGCCAGCAGCGTAGTAAGCGGGGGTCCGGATACGCAGTATTTT. This translates into CASSVVSGGPDTQYF.

This chain uses TRBV11-2 with TRBJ2-7; D is ambiguous. The CDR3 spans 16 residues. V lost 1 base and J 3 bases, leaving 16 bases between the germline ends. Germline V gene lookup returns CDR1 SGHAT and CDR2 FQNNGV. The CDR3 is CASSLVNRDGRYEQYF. The CDR3 nucleotides are TGTGCCAGCAGCTTAGTAAACCGCGACGGCCGCTACGAGCAGTACTTC.

The rearrangement uses TRBV7-2 and TRBJ2-5; 7 positions agree with TRBD2. V lost 4 bases to trimming and J lost 1 base; unmatched junction nucleotides: 3. CDR3 length: 14 residues. The germline CDR1 and CDR2 sequences are SGHTA and FQGNSA. CDR3 nucleotides: TGTGCCAGCAGCTCGGGACTACGCCAAGAGACCCAGTACTTC. Protein: CASSSGLRQETQYF.

This chain connects TRBV27 to TRBJ2-4; 8 nucleotides align to TRBD2. With the DNA end fitting TRBJ2-7 better, the J assignment may be wrong. This CDR3 is 14 amino acids long. Germline loops: CDR1 MNHEY, CDR2 SMNVEV (reference sequence). The CDR3: CASSSGGRSSEQYF. CDR3 nucleotide sequence: TGTGCCAGCAGCTCGGGCGGGAGGAGTTCCGAGCAGTACTTC.

The chain combines TRBV4-2 with TRBJ2-3; 8 positions match TRBD2. CDR3 length: 17 amino acids. Trimming removed 2 bases from V and 2 bases from J; junction bases left unmatched: 9. Germline V gene data show CDR1 as LGHNA and CDR2 as YNFKEQ. CDR3 DNA sequence: TGTGCCAGCAGCCAAACCGTAGCGGGGAGGGCCACAGATACGCAGTATTTT. As protein: CASSQTVAGRATDTQYF.

The gene calls are TRBV6-2 or TRBV6-3 and TRBJ2-1; D is uncertain. Germline assignment: CDR1 MNHEY and CDR2 SVGEGT. Between the trimmed V and J ends, which lost 6 bases and 8 bases, there was a span of 11 bases. The length of the CDR3 is 12 residues. CDR3 sequence (DNA): TGTGCCAGCAGCCATACCTCCCATGAGCAGTTCTTC. Its protein product is CASSHTSHEQFF.

The V and J genes are TRBV28 and TRBJ1-2; maybe TRBD1 (5 bases). The germline CDR1 and CDR2 sequences are MDHEN and SYDVKM. The CDR3 loop spans 14 amino acids. Trimming took off 5 bases at V and 3 bases at J, with 13 bases between the two ends. The CDR3 nucleotides are TGTGCCAGCAGTCGGGGGTCATTTGACTATGGCTACACCTTC. Translating it yields CASSRGSFDYGYTF.

This clonotype has just a few counts. The V and J genes are TRBV4-2 and TRBJ2-2; D is possibly TRBD1 (5 bases). The germline V and J ends were trimmed by 6 bases and 6 bases, with 17 bases remaining between them. CDR3 length equals 15 residues. Germline loops: CDR1 LGHNA, CDR2 YNFKEQ. The CDR3 region is CASRPRGLESGELFF. CDR3 sequence (DNA): TGTGCCAGCAGACCAAGGGGTTTAGAGTCCGGGGAGCTGTTTTTT.

V and J are TRBV10-3 and TRBJ1-4; 7 positions agree with TRBD1. The germline V gene encodes CDR1 ENHRY and CDR2 SYGVKD. The ends lost 8 bases at V and 3 bases at J; junction bases unmatched: 3. The CDR3 is 13 amino acids. CDR3 protein: CAIAQGANEKLFF. In nucleotides, the CDR3 is TGTGCCATCGCGCAGGGGGCTAATGAAAAACTGTTTTTT.

This sequence joins TRBV7-2 and TRBJ2-5; D remains ambiguous. This CDR3 has 16 residues. The germline CDR1 and CDR2 sequences are SGHTA and FQGNSA. Trimming pared 4 bases from V and 4 bases from J, leaving 19 bases between. The CDR3 sequence: CASSSLRRGSVETQYF. CDR3 sequence (DNA): TGTGCCAGCAGCTCACTTCGGCGAGGATCTGTAGAGACCCAGTACTTC. Using reference TRBV7-2 and TRBJ2-5 for the parts outside the CDR3, the full variable domain is GAGVSQSPSNKVTEKGKDVELRCDPISGHTALYWYRQSLGQGLEFLIYFQGNSAPDKSGLPSDRFSAERTGGSVSTLTIQRTQQEDSAVYLCASSSLRRGSVETQYFGPGTRLLVL.

J is TRBJ2-6 and V is TRBV2; 7 positions agree with TRBD1. The V segment lost 6 bases and the J segment 0 bases; nucleotides outside the gene matches: 11. The CDR3 sequence is 18 residues long. Germline CDR1 SNHLY, CDR2 FYNNEI. The CDR3 coding sequence is TGTGCCAGCAGCTATGGACAGGCCACGAGCTCTGGGGCCAACGTCCTGACTTTC. Amino acid sequence: CASSYGQATSSGANVLTF. Based on the CDR3 plus reference TRBV2 and TRBJ2-6, the full variable domain is EPEVTQTPSHQVTQMGQEVILRCVPISNHLYFYWYRQILGQKVEFLVSFYNNEISEKSEIFDDQFSVERPDGSNFTLKIRSTKLEDSAMYFCASSYGQATSSGANVLTFGAGSRLTVL.

This clonotype was seen only a few times. V gene TRBV7-2 combines with J gene TRBJ2-6; TRBD1 matches at 7 bases. Germline values: CDR1 SGHTA, CDR2 FQGNSA. Trimming cost V 4 bases and J 2 bases; bases outside gene matches: 5. The CDR3 is 16 residues long. Here the CDR3 reads CASSSRDRAGANVLTF. The CDR3 bases are TGTGCCAGCAGCTCCCGCGACAGGGCTGGGGCCAACGTCCTGACTTTC. Full variable domain (rest looked up from reference TRBV7-2 and TRBJ2-6): GAGVSQSPSNKVTEKGKDVELRCDPISGHTALYWYRQSLGQGLEFLIYFQGNSAPDKSGLPSDRFSAERTGGSVSTLTIQRTQQEDSAVYLCASSSRDRAGANVLTFGAGSRLTVL.

CDR3 amino acids: CASSAPGGTSGYTF. The DNA of the CDR3 is TGTGCCAGCAGCGCCCCCGGGGGCACTAGCGGCTACACCTTC. The chain is built from TRBV7-2 and TRBJ1-2; TRBD1 might be the D (6 bases). V was trimmed by 5 bases and J by 8 bases, leaving 18 bases between them. This CDR3 is built from 14 residues. CDR1 and CDR2 from the germline V gene are SGHTA and FQGNSA. Combining the CDR3 with reference TRBV7-2 and TRBJ1-2 gives the whole variable domain GAGVSQSPSNKVTEKGKDVELRCDPISGHTALYWYRQSLGQGLEFLIYFQGNSAPDKSGLPSDRFSAERTGGSVSTLTIQRTQQEDSAVYLCASSAPGGTSGYTFGSGTRLTVV.

In this sample, this clonotype turned up a few times. The J gene is TRBJ2-5, the V gene TRBV5-1, with TRBD2 matching over 7 bases. V trimming: 0 bases; J trimming: 5 bases; junction bases outside the gene matches: 13. Germline CDR1 and CDR2: SGHRS and YFSETQ. This CDR3 spans 17 amino acids. The CDR3 nucleotides read TGCGCCAGCAGCTTGGTTAGCCTAGCGGAACATGGGGAGACCCAGTACTTC. Translated: CASSLVSLAEHGETQYF.